This TCR beta chain is from a study of long-term antiretroviral therapy in people with HIV. Survey-level resolution applied to immunoSEQ assay v3.0. This table comes from immunoSEQ multiplex PCR, and its TCRdb copy is limited to in-frame clones, with some not included. The table has about 29,000 clones, approximately 91% seen once. The CDR3 contains 13 residues. CDR1 and CDR2 from the germline V gene are SQVTM and ANQGSEA. V shed 6 bases and J shed 7 bases, with 18 bases lying between them. The TCR was taken from a man aged 45-65 years with HIV. The genes are TRBV29-1 and TRBJ1-1; no definite D call. This specimen was unsorted PBMCs, taken approximately 5 years before starting antiretroviral therapy. In DNA form, the CDR3 reads TGCAGCGTGATGCAGGTCAATCGGGGTGAAGCTTTCTTT. Translating it yields CSVMQVNRGEAFF.